This is a list of T cell receptor beta chains from one sample in a study of Ad26.COV2.S vaccination and SARS-CoV-2 variants. Sequencing used immunoSEQ multiplex PCR; TCRdb keeps in-frame clones, though not all of them. The table lists a few hundred thousand clones, less than 95% of them singletons, with roughly 4.3% in the top ten. The material sequenced was peripheral blood, taken in a trial of Ad26.COV2.S vaccine versus placebo. The receptors were gathered from a person between 18 and 65 years old who received the Ad26.COV2.S COVID-19 vaccine or a placebo. The CDR3 runs from the conserved cysteine through the conserved F or W. Fields, in order: clone size, V gene, J gene, D gene, CDR3 DNA, CDR3 protein. A D gene is named only where the DNA matches it firmly. Rows may omit the clone size; those that give it use once, few, many or a size class.

clone_size: once; v_call: TRBV3-1/TRBV3-2; j_call: TRBJ2-5; d_call: NA; cdr3_nt: TGTGCCAGCAGCCAAGATCTGGGAGAGACCCAGTACTTC; cdr3_aa: CASSQDLGETQYF
clone_size: NA; v_call: TRBV28; j_call: TRBJ2-6; d_call: NA; cdr3_nt: TGTGCCAGCAGTCCCCCCATGACGTACTCTGGGGCCAACGTCCTGACTTTC; cdr3_aa: CASSPPMTYSGANVLTF
clone_size: NA; v_call: TRBV2; j_call: TRBJ1-5; d_call: TRBD1; cdr3_nt: TGTGCCAGCAGCGACAGGGGCCACAATCAGCCCCAGCATTTT; cdr3_aa: CASSDRGHNQPQHF
clone_size: few; v_call: TRBV3-1/TRBV3-2; j_call: TRBJ1-2; d_call: NA; cdr3_nt: TGTGCCAGCAGCCCTCCGGCAGGTCGTTATGGCTACACCTTC; cdr3_aa: CASSPPAGRYGYTF
clone_size: NA; v_call: TRBV12-3/TRBV12-4; j_call: TRBJ1-1; d_call: NA; cdr3_nt: TGTGCCAGTTCTTTGTTCGGAAACACTGAAGCTTTCTTT; cdr3_aa: CASSLFGNTEAFF
clone_size: NA; v_call: TRBV13; j_call: TRBJ1-2; d_call: NA; cdr3_nt: TGTGCCAGCAGCTTAGCCAGGGGAGGGTACTATGGCTACACCTTC; cdr3_aa: CASSLARGGYYGYTF
clone_size: NA; v_call: TRBV28; j_call: TRBJ2-3; d_call: NA; cdr3_nt: TGTGCCAGCAGTTTCCCCATTTGGGACAACAGCGGGAACAGCACAGATACGCAGTATTTT; cdr3_aa: CASSFPIWDNSGNSTDTQYF
clone_size: NA; v_call: TRBV19; j_call: TRBJ2-7; d_call: TRBD2; cdr3_nt: TGTGCCAGTAGTATCGGACTAGCGGGAATCGACGAGCAGTACTTC; cdr3_aa: CASSIGLAGIDEQYF
clone_size: NA; v_call: TRBV3-1/TRBV3-2; j_call: TRBJ2-3; d_call: TRBD2; cdr3_nt: TGTGCCAGCAGCGTCCTGACTAGCGGAGACACAGATACGCAGTATTTT; cdr3_aa: CASSVLTSGDTDTQYF
clone_size: NA; v_call: TRBV2; j_call: TRBJ1-5; d_call: TRBD1; cdr3_nt: TGTGCCAGCAGTGGGGGACAGGCTTGGGATCAGCCCCAGCATTTT; cdr3_aa: CASSGGQAWDQPQHF
clone_size: NA; v_call: TRBV7-6; j_call: TRBJ2-5; d_call: NA; cdr3_nt: TGTGCCAGCAGCTTAGCGACCGCCCCGGTTCAAGAGACCCAGTACTTC; cdr3_aa: CASSLATAPVQETQYF
clone_size: NA; v_call: TRBV12-3/TRBV12-4; j_call: TRBJ1-2; d_call: NA; cdr3_nt: TGTGCCAGCACCGACGGGTTGAACTATGGCTACACCTTC; cdr3_aa: CASTDGLNYGYTF
clone_size: NA; v_call: TRBV9; j_call: TRBJ2-6; d_call: NA; cdr3_nt: TGTGCCAGCAGCGTAGCTCACTCTGGGGCCAACGTCCTGACTTTC; cdr3_aa: CASSVAHSGANVLTF
clone_size: NA; v_call: TRBV18; j_call: TRBJ1-5; d_call: NA; cdr3_nt: TGTGCCAGCTCACCAGAATTTACGTATAGCAATCAGCCCCAGCATTTT; cdr3_aa: CASSPEFTYSNQPQHF